This T cell receptor beta chain stems from a study of CD8+CD57+ T cells in acquired aplastic anemia. The template for TCR beta VDJ and CDR3 sequence profiling was genomic DNA. MiXCR, applied by TCRdb to the reads, yields one record per CDR3 protein. The table includes 150,000 to 200,000 distinct CDR3 sequences, roughly 43% detected once. A word on this clonotype: Its specificity is unknown.

CD8+CD57+ cell expansion had been shown by flow cytometry in patients chosen for sequencing. Trimming took 4 bases from V and 1 from J; bases not matched to a gene: 16. Germline V gives CDR1 ENHRY, CDR2 SYGVKD. The CDR3 contains 19 residues. General study results and limits: Patients and controls were not found to differ significantly in CD8+ Simpson's diversity.

Sequenced material: sorted CD4+, CD8+, or CD8+CD57+ T cells (not recorded which) from PBMCs. This rearrangement joins TRBV10-3 to TRBJ2-5; 9 positions match TRBD2. The clonotype was recovered from a human donor with aplastic anemia. The CDR3, as DNA: TGTGCCATCAGTGCCAGCGGGGGGCCGGGACCCACATCCCAAGAGACCCAGTACTTC. This codes for CAISASGGPGPTSQETQYF.